This T cell receptor (beta chain) is from a study of monozygotic twins with inflammatory bowel disease. Blood, approximately 2.5 ml, was drawn per donor. In the case of this clonotype: Its antigen remains unidentified.

Germline V CDR1 and CDR2: SGHRS, YFSETQ. The CDR3 has 16 residues. Template switching was used to attach UMIs, which incorporated a 6-nucleotide sample barcode. TCRdb reprocessed the 5' RACE reads; each CDR3 protein has one entry and no DNA is given. The sample includes 300,000 to 450,000 distinct CDR3 sequences. Overall study results and limits: Among IBD patients, TCRbeta diversity (inverse Simpson) was lower than in healthy co-twins. Concordant and discordant twins showed no difference in repertoire similarity, possibly from limited power.

The sample consisted of blood. This sequence joins TRBV5-1 and TRBJ1-1; TCRdb designates TRBD1, a call that cannot be tested without DNA. The TCR sequence derives from a human donor with ulcerative colitis or Crohn's disease, or a healthy co-twin of an affected twin (not recorded which). The CDR3 protein is CASSLGQVDLDTEAFF.